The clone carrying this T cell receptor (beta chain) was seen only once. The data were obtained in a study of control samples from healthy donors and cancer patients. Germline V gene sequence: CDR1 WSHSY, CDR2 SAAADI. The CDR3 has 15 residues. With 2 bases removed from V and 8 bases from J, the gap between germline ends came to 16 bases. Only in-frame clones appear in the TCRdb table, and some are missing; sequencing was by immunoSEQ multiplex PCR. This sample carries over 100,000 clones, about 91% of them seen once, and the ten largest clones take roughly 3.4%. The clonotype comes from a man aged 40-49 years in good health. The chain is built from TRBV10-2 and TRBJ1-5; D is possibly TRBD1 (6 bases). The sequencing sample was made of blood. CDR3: CASSEARDIRKPQHF. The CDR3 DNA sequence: TGCGCCAGCAGTGAGGCGCGGGACATAAGAAAGCCCCAGCATTTT.